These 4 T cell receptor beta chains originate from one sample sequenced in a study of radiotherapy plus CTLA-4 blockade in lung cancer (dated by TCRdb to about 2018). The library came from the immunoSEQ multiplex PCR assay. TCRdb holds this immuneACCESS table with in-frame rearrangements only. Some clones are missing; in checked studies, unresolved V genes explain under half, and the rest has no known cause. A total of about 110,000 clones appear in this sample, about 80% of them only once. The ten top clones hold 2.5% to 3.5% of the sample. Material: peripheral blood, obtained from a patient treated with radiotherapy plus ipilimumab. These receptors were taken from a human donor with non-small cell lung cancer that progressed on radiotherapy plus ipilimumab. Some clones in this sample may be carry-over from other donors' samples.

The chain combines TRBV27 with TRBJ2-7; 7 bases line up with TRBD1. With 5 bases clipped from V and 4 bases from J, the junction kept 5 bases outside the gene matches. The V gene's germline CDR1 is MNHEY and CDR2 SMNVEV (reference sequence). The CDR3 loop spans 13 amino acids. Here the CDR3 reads CASSRKQGYEQYF. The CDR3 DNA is TGTGCCAGCAGTAGAAAACAGGGGTACGAGCAGTACTTC.

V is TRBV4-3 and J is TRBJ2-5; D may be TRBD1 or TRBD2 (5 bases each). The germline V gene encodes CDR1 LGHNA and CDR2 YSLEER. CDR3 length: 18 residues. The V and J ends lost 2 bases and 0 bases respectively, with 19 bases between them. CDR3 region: CASSQNLVGVRDQETQYF. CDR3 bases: TGCGCCAGCAGCCAAAATCTCGTCGGGGTCAGGGACCAAGAGACCCAGTACTTC.

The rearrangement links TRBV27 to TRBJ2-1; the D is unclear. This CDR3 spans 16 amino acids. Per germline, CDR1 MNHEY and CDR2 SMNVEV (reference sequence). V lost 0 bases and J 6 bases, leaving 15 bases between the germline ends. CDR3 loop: CASSLSKGYRVNEQFF. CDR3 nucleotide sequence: TGTGCCAGCAGTTTATCGAAGGGTTATCGTGTCAATGAGCAGTTCTTC.

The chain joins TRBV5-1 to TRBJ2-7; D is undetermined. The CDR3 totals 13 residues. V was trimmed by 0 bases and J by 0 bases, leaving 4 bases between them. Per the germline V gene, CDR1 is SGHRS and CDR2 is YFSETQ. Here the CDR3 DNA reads TGCGCCAGCAGCTTGGCGGCCTCCTACGAGCAGTACTTC. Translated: CASSLAASYEQYF.